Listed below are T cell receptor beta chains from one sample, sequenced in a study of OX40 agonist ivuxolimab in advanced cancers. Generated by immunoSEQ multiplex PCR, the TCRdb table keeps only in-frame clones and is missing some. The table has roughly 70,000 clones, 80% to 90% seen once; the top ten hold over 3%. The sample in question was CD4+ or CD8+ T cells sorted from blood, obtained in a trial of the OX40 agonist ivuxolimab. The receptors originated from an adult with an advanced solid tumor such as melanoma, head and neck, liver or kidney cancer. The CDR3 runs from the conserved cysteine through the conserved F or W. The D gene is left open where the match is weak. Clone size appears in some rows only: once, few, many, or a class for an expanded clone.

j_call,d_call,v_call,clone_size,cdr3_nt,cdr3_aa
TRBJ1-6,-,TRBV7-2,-,TGTGCCAGCAGCTGGGAACCCCAGACAAGAAATTCACCCCTCCACTTT,CASSWEPQTRNSPLHF
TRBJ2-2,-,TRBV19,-,TGTGCCAGTAGTATAGCGGCCAGAATAACCGGGGAGCTGTTTTTT,CASSIAARITGELFF
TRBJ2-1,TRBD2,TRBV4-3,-,TGCGCCAGCAGCCAAGGGCTAGCGGGAGGCCCAGAGGATGAGCAGTTCTTC,CASSQGLAGGPEDEQFF
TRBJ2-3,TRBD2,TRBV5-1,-,TGCGCCAGCAGCTTGGTCTTACTAGCGGGAGAAGATACGCAGTATTTT,CASSLVLLAGEDTQYF
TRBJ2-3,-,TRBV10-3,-,TGTGCCATCTCCAGGCCCCCCGCAGATACGCAGTATTTT,CAISRPPADTQYF
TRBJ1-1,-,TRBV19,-,TGTGCCAGTAGTATAGGAGGTTCGAACACTGAAGCTTTCTTT,CASSIGGSNTEAFF
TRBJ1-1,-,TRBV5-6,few,TGTGCCAGCAGCTTAATGGACAGATACACTGAAGCTTTCTTT,CASSLMDRYTEAFF
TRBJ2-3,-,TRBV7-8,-,TGTGCCAGCAGCTTCCGAGGAGGTCGGACAGATACGCAGTATTTT,CASSFRGGRTDTQYF
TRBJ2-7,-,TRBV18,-,TGTGCCAGCTCACCGCCGGGTTCCAGCTCCTACGAGCAGTACTTC,CASSPPGSSSYEQYF
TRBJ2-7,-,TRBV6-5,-,TGTGCCAGCAGTTACTCCCAGGTGGGAGCCTACGAGCAGTACTTC,CASSYSQVGAYEQYF
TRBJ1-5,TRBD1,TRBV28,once,TGTGCCAGCAGTGGACAGGGTCTTAATCAGCCCCAGCATTTT,CASSGQGLNQPQHF
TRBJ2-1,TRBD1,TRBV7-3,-,TGTGCCAGCAGCGCGGGACAGGGGTCCAATGAGCAGTTCTTC,CASSAGQGSNEQFF
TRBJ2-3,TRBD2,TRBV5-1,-,TGCGCCAGCAGCTTGCAGCGGGAGTCAGATACGCAGTATTTT,CASSLQRESDTQYF
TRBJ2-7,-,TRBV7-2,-,TGTGCCAGCACCCCCCGGTCGAGCTCCTACGAGCAGTACTTC,CASTPRSSSYEQYF